Listed here are 27 T cell receptor beta chains from one sample, sequenced in a study of blood T cells in healthy people across ages. Combining a sample-barcoded 5' primer with a J-beta primer mix, a second PCR ran for about 6 to 11 cycles. TCRdb re-analysed the 5' RACE reads in MiXCR, keeping a single row per CDR3 protein. The repertoire holds over 600,000 distinct CDR3 sequences, with 45% to 70% as singletons. Sample: blood. The receptor set was obtained from a man in his forties in good health.

J is TRBJ2-2 and V is TRBV28, with 8 bases that match TRBD2. The germline V gene encodes CDR1 MDHEN and CDR2 SYDVKM. J lost 7 bases, V lost 4 bases, and 8 bases had no gene match. This CDR3 contains 15 residues. The CDR3 region has the DNA TGTGCCAGCAGTTCGGTTAGCGGGATTCACGGGGAGCTGTTTTTT. Its protein is CASSSVSGIHGELFF.

The chain couples TRBV7-2 to TRBJ1-2; a weak D match, TRBD1 (5 bases). V gave up 4 bases and J gave up 0 bases, with 12 bases separating them. The germline V gene encodes CDR1 SGHTA and CDR2 FQGNSA. CDR3 length: 15 amino acids. CDR3 DNA sequence: TGTGCCAGCAGCTCCCGGGAGGGGTCTAACTATGGCTACACCTTC. Its protein is CASSSREGSNYGYTF. Full variable domain (missing parts from reference TRBV7-2 and TRBJ1-2): GAGVSQSPSNKVTEKGKDVELRCDPISGHTALYWYRQSLGQGLEFLIYFQGNSAPDKSGLPSDRFSAERTGGSVSTLTIQRTQQEDSAVYLCASSSREGSNYGYTFGSGTRLTVV.

This sequence joins TRBV6-1 and TRBJ2-4; D is unresolved. The J call is uncertain, as TRBJ2-7 better fits the DNA end. Germline loops: CDR1 MNHNS, CDR2 SASEGT. The CDR3 totals 17 residues. The CDR3: CASSVDTIRILDHEQYF. CDR3 nucleotides: TGTGCCAGCAGTGTAGATACTATCAGGATTCTGGACCACGAGCAGTACTTC.

The chain couples TRBV20-1 to TRBJ2-4, with D hard to call. The closer fit of TRBJ2-7 to the DNA end suggests the J call may be wrong. The CDR3 totals 14 residues. Germline V gene sequence: CDR1 DFQATT, CDR2 SNEGSKA (reference sequence). The CDR3 region is CSAKRPTDPLEQYF. The CDR3 DNA reads as TGCAGTGCTAAGAGGCCCACGGATCCTCTCGAGCAGTACTTC.

This clonotype occurred once. The junction does not match germline at one end; this may be a read error. The rearrangement joins TRBV12-3 or TRBV12-4 to TRBJ2-3; D remains ambiguous. The CDR3 runs to 14 residues. The CDR3: CTSSFRVDADTQYF. CDR3 in DNA: TGTACCAGCAGTTTCAGAGTCGACGCAGATACGCAGTATTTT.

CDR3 protein: CAISESGGRGMNTEAFF. CDR3 sequence (DNA): TGTGCCATCAGTGAGTCGGGTGGACGGGGGATGAACACTGAAGCTTTCTTT. J is TRBJ1-1 and V is TRBV10-3, with D perhaps matching TRBD1 (5 bases). CDR3 size: 17 residues. Trimming left V 0 bases short and J 0 bases short, with 14 bases between. Per germline, CDR1 ENHRY and CDR2 SYGVKD.

The chain has TRBV19 and TRBJ2-5, with 7 bases that match TRBD1. The J segment lost 5 bases and the V segment lost 3 bases, leaving 15 bases of the junction unmatched. The CDR3 totals 17 residues. The V gene's germline CDR1 is LNHDA and CDR2 SQIVND (reference sequence). CDR3 sequence: CASSITPTGNLRETQYF. The DNA of the CDR3 is TGTGCCAGTAGTATTACACCGACAGGGAATTTGAGGGAGACCCAGTACTTC.

This chain uses TRBV24-1 with TRBJ2-1; either TRBD1 or TRBD2 may supply D (7 bases each). The CDR3 is made up of 18 amino acids. Trimming left V 4 bases short and J 9 bases short, with 27 bases between. Per germline, CDR1 KGHDR and CDR2 SFDVKD. This chain's CDR3 is CATSDPGGDSCVNAEQFF. The CDR3 coding sequence is TGTGCCACCAGTGACCCAGGGGGGGACAGTTGTGTGAATGCTGAGCAGTTCTTC.

For this clonotype: Germline and junction disagree at one end, which may indicate a read error. J is TRBJ2-7 and V is TRBV2; tentatively, D is TRBD2 (6 bases). Germline CDR1 is SNHLY and CDR2 is FYNNEI. The CDR3 length is 13 residues. For the CDR3, the DNA is TGTGCCGGCAGTGTGGGGGGAGACTACGAGCAGTACTTC. Its protein is CAGSVGGDYEQYF.

The V and J genes are TRBV28 and TRBJ2-3; TRBD1 or TRBD2 may be the D gene (5 bases each). This CDR3 comprises 12 residues. Per the germline V gene, CDR1 is MDHEN and CDR2 is SYDVKM. V was shortened by 8 bases and J by 3 bases, with 9 bases between the two germline ends. CDR3 sequence: CASGGETDTQYF. As DNA, the CDR3 is TGTGCCAGCGGGGGAGAGACAGATACGCAGTATTTT.

This clonotype was recorded a few times. The CDR3 here is CATTDRDYGYTF. CDR3 in DNA: TGTGCCACAACGGACAGGGACTATGGCTACACCTTC. The J gene is TRBJ1-2, the V gene TRBV28; 8 bases are a match to TRBD1. Germline V gives CDR1 MDHEN, CDR2 SYDVKM. The CDR3 sequence is 12 residues long. V lost 10 bases, J lost 3 bases, and 4 bases stayed unmatched.

This chain uses TRBV20-1 with TRBJ2-3; 8 bases align to TRBD2. V was pared by 5 bases and J by 3 bases, with 10 bases of the junction left unmatched. Germline assignment: CDR1 DFQATT and CDR2 SNEGSKA (reference sequence). This CDR3 is 15 amino acids long. Here the CDR3 reads CSARSSGGKTDTQYF. The CDR3 DNA is TGCAGTGCTCGTAGCTCGGGAGGGAAGACAGATACGCAGTATTTT.

Note on this clonotype: Compared with germline, one end of the junction differs, possibly owing to a read error. The genes are TRBV14 and TRBJ2-2, with D possibly being TRBD1 (6 bases). This CDR3 spans 12 amino acids. Germline-derived CDR1 and CDR2 are SGHDN and FVKESK. DNA of the CDR3: TGCAGGGGCCCCCTGGGAACCGGGGAGCTGTTTTTT. Its protein product is CRGPLGTGELFF.

This clonotype was counted a few times. The DNA for the CDR3 is TGTGCCAGCAGCCAACCGGACAGACCGAACACTGAAGCTTTCTTT. This sequence encodes CASSQPDRPNTEAFF. The V gene is TRBV11-2, the J gene TRBJ1-1; perhaps TRBD1 as D (6 bases). V lost 5 bases to trimming and J lost 1 base, with 14 bases between them. This CDR3 is 15 amino acids long. In germline, CDR1 is SGHAT, CDR2 FQNNGV.

V gene TRBV28 combines with J gene TRBJ1-2; D possibly corresponds to TRBD1 (6 bases). The CDR3 is 14 amino acids. CDR1 is MDHEN, CDR2 SYDVKM, per germline. Trimming removed 5 bases from V and 8 bases from J, with 18 bases in between. The CDR3 nucleotides are TGTGCCAGCAGTGCCCAGAGGAGGCAGGGGGGCTACACCTTC. Protein product: CASSAQRRQGGYTF.

This rearrangement joins TRBV6-1 to TRBJ1-2; 8 bases fit TRBD1. Germline V gene data show CDR1 as MNHNS and CDR2 as SASEGT. This CDR3 is built from 16 residues. V was pared by 6 bases and J by 7 bases, with 16 bases of the junction left unmatched. CDR3 DNA sequence: TGTGCCAGCAGGGACCGTACGAGGCAGGGGGCGTCTGGCTACACCTTC. As protein: CASRDRTRQGASGYTF.

This clonotype was seen only a few times. This chain uses TRBV5-1 with TRBJ2-1; 12 nucleotides line up with TRBD2. The CDR3 consists of 16 residues. J was trimmed by 2 bases and V by 1 base; bases with no gene match: 1. The germline CDR1 and CDR2 sequences are SGHRS and YFSETQ. CDR3 amino acids: CASSLSSGGAYNEQFF. In DNA form, the CDR3 reads TGCGCCAGCAGCTTGTCTAGCGGGGGGGCCTACAATGAGCAGTTCTTC.

This clonotype was observed a handful of times. CDR3 sequence (DNA): TGTGCCAGCAGTCCGGACCACCAAGAGACCCAGTACTTC. It specifies CASSPDHQETQYF. The rearrangement joins TRBV3-1 to TRBJ2-5; no clear D gene. The CDR3 has 13 residues. Trimming took 6 bases from V and 0 from J, leaving 8 bases between them. Germline values: CDR1 LGHDT, CDR2 YNNKEL (reference sequence).

The chain combines TRBV20-1 with TRBJ2-7; D may be TRBD2 (5 bases). Germline values: CDR1 DFQATT, CDR2 SNEGSKA (reference sequence). Deletions cut 3 bases from V and 7 bases from J, with 19 bases between. This CDR3 region has 14 residues. CDR3 loop: CSASPAVSYNEQYF. CDR3 nucleotide sequence: TGCAGTGCTAGCCCAGCGGTCTCCTACAATGAGCAGTACTTC.

The V call is TRBV6-2 or TRBV6-3, the J call TRBJ2-7; a weak D match, TRBD2 (5 bases). This CDR3 comprises 19 residues. Trimming shortened V by 0 bases and J by 3 bases, and 24 bases separated the two germline ends. CDR1 and CDR2 from the germline V gene are MNHEY and SVGEGT. This CDR3 reads CASSYSTGGFSGSYYEQYF. The DNA for the CDR3 is TGTGCCAGCAGTTACTCAACGGGCGGGTTCTCGGGCTCCTACTACGAGCAGTACTTC.

The sample holds a few counts of this clonotype. The gene calls are TRBV5-1 and TRBJ2-5; TRBD2 is a possible D gene (5 bases). Looked up from germline, CDR1 is SGHRS and CDR2 is YFSETQ. The CDR3 contains 13 residues. Trimming removed 2 bases from V and 2 bases from J, with 7 bases in between. CDR3 bases: TGCGCCAGCAGCTTCGGGGAGCAAGAGACCCAGTACTTC. It is translated as CASSFGEQETQYF.

The J gene is TRBJ2-1, the V gene TRBV9; D not resolved. The J call may be in error: the DNA end matches TRBJ2-7 better. CDR3 size: 17 residues. Looked up from germline, CDR1 is SGDLS and CDR2 is YYNGEE. The CDR3 nucleotides read TGTGCCAGCAGCGTAGGTATAGCTCCCTCCTCCTACAATGAGCAGTACTTC. Residues: CASSVGIAPSSYNEQYF.

This rearrangement joins TRBV7-3 to TRBJ1-2, with D perhaps matching TRBD1 (5 bases). From germline, CDR1 is SGHTA and CDR2 FQGTGA. The V end lost 6 bases, the J end lost 6 bases, and 17 bases lay between the germline ends. The CDR3 runs 14 residues. Written as DNA, the CDR3 is TGTGCCAGCAGTCCTCCCGCCAGAGGGGATGGCTACACCTTC. Protein sequence: CASSPPARGDGYTF. The variable domain in full, with the rest retrieved from reference TRBV7-3 and TRBJ1-2, is GAGVSQTPSNKVTEKGKYVELRCDPISGHTALYWYRQSLGQGPEFLIYFQGTGAADDSGLPNDRFFAVRPEGSVSTLKIQRTERGDSAVYLCASSPPARGDGYTFGSGTRLTVV.

In this sample, this clonotype turned up once. This chain joins TRBV15 and TRBJ1-2; a weak D match, TRBD1 (5 bases). The V end lost 0 bases, the J end lost 5 bases, and 10 bases lay between the germline ends. Looked up from germline, CDR1 is LNHNV and CDR2 is YYDKDF (reference sequence). This CDR3 is 14 amino acids long. The CDR3 loop is CATSRDGANYGYTF. The DNA for the CDR3 is TGTGCCACCAGCAGAGATGGGGCGAATTATGGCTACACCTTC.

This clonotype occurred once. The junction and the germline gene differ at one end; a read error may be behind it. The chain carries TRBV5-6 and TRBJ2-3; D could derive from TRBD1 or TRBD2 (7 bases each). This CDR3 contains 15 residues. CDR1 SGHDT and CDR2 YYEEEE come from the germline V gene. The CDR3 loop reads CACSLAGGGGSTQYF. Here the CDR3 DNA reads TGTGCCTGCAGCCTCGCAGGGGGAGGGGGCAGTACGCAGTATTTT.

The chain is built from TRBV6-2 or TRBV6-3 and TRBJ2-3; 8 nucleotides match TRBD1. Germline trimming cut 2 bases from V and 3 bases from J; bases unmatched to any gene: 10. Per the germline V gene, CDR1 is MNHEY and CDR2 is SVGEGT. There are 17 residues in the CDR3. CDR3 residues: CASSYARQGWKTDTQYF. CDR3 nucleotides: TGTGCCAGCAGTTACGCTAGACAGGGGTGGAAGACAGATACGCAGTATTTT.

This clonotype occurred a few times. The gene calls are TRBV7-2 and TRBJ1-6, with D tentatively TRBD1 (5 bases). Germline CDR1 reads SGHTA; CDR2 reads FQGNSA. V was trimmed by 5 bases and J by 9 bases, leaving 17 bases between them. The CDR3 has 15 residues. The DNA for the CDR3 is TGTGCCAGCAGCGCAAGTCGGGACCCTTCTTCACCCCTCCACTTT. It encodes CASSASRDPSSPLHF.